The 27 T cell receptor beta chains below all came from one sample that was sequenced in a study of T-cell reconstitution after alpha-beta-depleted transplantation in children. A library of TCRbeta sequences, prepared with unique molecular identifiers, was generated. TCRdb analysed the PCR reads with MiXCR anew, one entry per CDR3 protein. This table has hundreds of thousands of distinct CDR3 sequences, about 16% appearing once. Sequencing used PBMCs from the stem cell graft donor, obtained from the stem cell graft. These receptors were collected from a human donor who donated a stem cell graft to a child with acute lymphoblastic leukemia.

In this sample, this clonotype turned up a few times. The DNA of the CDR3 is TGTGCCAGCAGTTTTCGAAATACGCAGTATTTT. It codes for CASSFRNTQYF. The chain employs TRBV12-3 or TRBV12-4 and TRBJ2-3; D is undetermined. V dropped 3 bases and J dropped 7 bases, with 5 bases sitting between them. The CDR3 has 11 amino acids.

This clonotype turned up a few times. The J gene is TRBJ2-6, the V gene TRBV6-1, with 9 nucleotides matching TRBD2. Germline CDR1 is MNHNS and CDR2 is SASEGT. The CDR3 sequence is 15 residues long. V trimming: 6 bases; J trimming: 0 bases; junction bases outside the gene matches: 0. CDR3 protein: CASRAGGSGANVLTF. CDR3 DNA: TGTGCCAGCAGAGCGGGAGGCTCTGGGGCCAACGTCCTGACTTTC.

This clonotype was recorded only once. The rearrangement uses TRBV18 and TRBJ2-7, with D uncertain. Germline CDR1 reads KGHSH; CDR2 reads LQKENI. The length of the CDR3 is 14 residues. Trimming removed 4 bases at V and 0 bases at J, with 10 bases between. The CDR3 nucleotides are TGTGCCAGCTCACAGGACCATAGCTCCTACGAGCAGTACTTC. Encoded protein: CASSQDHSSYEQYF.

The chain uses TRBV7-9 and TRBJ2-2; D may be TRBD2 (5 bases). This CDR3 has 10 amino acids. Looked up from germline, CDR1 is SEHNR and CDR2 is FQNEAQ (reference sequence). With 5 bases removed from V and 13 bases from J, the gap between germline ends came to 8 bases. CDR3 in DNA: TGTGCCAGCAGCCCCGAGGGGCTGTTTTTT. This encodes CASSPEGLFF. Filled out from reference TRBV7-9 and TRBJ2-2, the complete variable domain reads DTGVSQNPRHKITKRGQNVTFRCDPISEHNRLYWYRQTLGQGPEFLTYFQNEAQLEKSRLLSDRFSAERPKGSFSTLEIQRTEQGDSAMYLCASSPEGLFFGEGSRLTVL.

This clonotype turned up a few times. The rearrangement joins TRBV7-2 to TRBJ2-1; weak D call: TRBD2 (6 bases). The CDR3 covers 15 residues. Germline lookup yields CDR1 SGHTA and CDR2 FQGNSA. Trimming stripped 1 base from V and 2 bases from J, with 9 bases between. The CDR3 here is CASSLDGSTYNEQFF. Written as DNA, the CDR3 is TGTGCCAGCAGCTTAGACGGGAGCACCTACAATGAGCAGTTCTTC.

The gene calls are TRBV20-1 and TRBJ2-7; tentatively, D is TRBD2 (5 bases). From germline, CDR1 is DFQATT and CDR2 SNEGSKA (reference sequence). The CDR3 has 15 amino acids. V was clipped by 3 bases and J by 0 bases, with 15 bases between them. CDR3 sequence (DNA): TGCAGTGCTAGTACGTCAGCGGCTAGCTCCTACGAGCAGTACTTC. This gives the protein CSASTSAASSYEQYF.

This clonotype came up a few times. The rearrangement joins TRBV5-1 to TRBJ2-7; D is perhaps TRBD2 (7 bases). There are 16 residues in the CDR3. Germline CDR1 and CDR2: SGHRS and YFSETQ. Trimming shortened V by 0 bases and J by 4 bases, and 17 bases separated the two germline ends. CDR3 sequence reads: CASSLAPGGGGYEQYF. The CDR3 nucleotides read TGCGCCAGCAGCTTGGCCCCTGGGGGCGGGGGATACGAGCAGTACTTC.

This clonotype was observed a few times. The chain is built from TRBV9 and TRBJ2-1, with D unresolved. The CDR3 runs to 17 residues. Trimming shortened V by 4 bases and J by 3 bases, and 20 bases separated the two germline ends. Germline V gene sequence: CDR1 SGDLS, CDR2 YYNGEE. Written as DNA, the CDR3 is TGTGCCAGCAGCCCGAACTCCTTTGTGTTCGGCTACAATGAGCAGTTCTTC. Its translation is CASSPNSFVFGYNEQFF.

This clonotype was seen more than once but under ten times. The chain couples TRBV7-9 to TRBJ2-7, with 8 bases aligning to TRBD1. The J segment lost 4 bases and the V segment lost 7 bases, leaving 15 bases of the junction unmatched. This CDR3 has 16 amino acids. CDR1 is SEHNR and CDR2 is FQNEAQ in the germline V gene (reference sequence). Here the CDR3 DNA reads TGTGCCAGCACCCGATCCGGACAGGGAGGTCGGTACGAGCAGTACTTC. Protein product: CASTRSGQGGRYEQYF.

This clonotype was seen at least ten times. The V gene is TRBV5-1, the J gene TRBJ1-2; D remains ambiguous. V shed 0 bases and J shed 0 bases, with 6 bases lying between them. Germline V gene sequence: CDR1 SGHRS, CDR2 YFSETQ. The CDR3 sequence is 14 residues long. CDR3 bases: TGCGCCAGCAGCTTGGGCACTTCTAACTATGGCTACACCTTC. This translates into CASSLGTSNYGYTF.

This clonotype was observed a few times. The chain combines TRBV6-2 or TRBV6-3 with TRBJ1-2; D perhaps matches TRBD1 (5 bases). The CDR3 sequence is 14 residues long. Deletions cut 6 bases from V and 3 bases from J, with 14 bases between. The germline V gene has CDR1 MNHEY and CDR2 SVGEGT. The chain's CDR3 is CASSLRETDYGYTF. CDR3 DNA sequence: TGTGCCAGCAGCCTCCGAGAGACAGACTATGGCTACACCTTC.

J is TRBJ2-5 and V is TRBV29-1; 7 nucleotides line up with TRBD1. Germline CDR1 and CDR2: SQVTM and ANQGSEA. J lost 3 bases, V lost 7 bases, and 5 bases had no gene match. This CDR3 comprises 12 residues. CDR3 loop: CSGGQLEETQYF. Here the CDR3 DNA reads TGCAGCGGGGGACAGTTAGAAGAGACCCAGTACTTC.

The chain has TRBV5-1 and TRBJ2-7; TRBD1 matches at 9 bases. Unmatched junction bases numbered 8, after V lost 3 bases and J lost 1 base. CDR3 size: 16 residues. From germline, CDR1 is SGHRS and CDR2 YFSETQ. The CDR3 loop is CASSSLGQGRSYEQYF. The CDR3 nucleotides read TGCGCCAGCAGCTCTCTCGGACAGGGGAGGTCCTACGAGCAGTACTTC.

This clonotype was seen a handful of times. V usage is TRBV5-1 and J usage is TRBJ2-1, with D possibly TRBD1 on 6 matching bases. The CDR3 has 15 residues. Trimming removed 6 bases at V and 1 base at J, with 14 bases between. The germline V gene has CDR1 SGHRS and CDR2 YFSETQ. The CDR3 DNA is TGCGCCAGCAACGAGGTAGGGGGTTCCTACAATGAGCAGTTCTTC. Protein sequence: CASNEVGGSYNEQFF.

V gene TRBV18 combines with J gene TRBJ2-1; 11 bases map to TRBD2. Per germline, CDR1 KGHSH and CDR2 LQKENI. The CDR3 is 14 amino acids. V lost 3 bases, J lost 7 bases, and 2 bases stayed unmatched. The chain's CDR3 is CASSPSSGRNEQFF. The CDR3 nucleotides are TGTGCCAGCTCACCTTCTAGCGGGAGGAATGAGCAGTTCTTC.

V usage is TRBV7-9 and J usage is TRBJ2-1, with 9 bases that match TRBD2. V dropped 4 bases and J dropped 10; count of bases not matched to a gene: 11. Germline V lookup: CDR1 SEHNR, CDR2 FQNEAQ (reference sequence). The length of the CDR3 is 15 residues. This CDR3 reads CASSSPGLASVEQFF. Written as DNA, the CDR3 is TGTGCCAGCAGCTCTCCGGGACTAGCTTCAGTGGAGCAGTTCTTC.

The chain couples TRBV21-1 to TRBJ2-1; the D call TRBD1 from the table was never checked on the DNA. TRBV21-1 is annotated as a pseudogene. The CDR3 runs to 14 residues. The CDR3 is CASSNESRGYEQFF. For the CDR3, the DNA is TGTGCCAGCAGCAACGAGTCAAGGGGATATGAGCAGTTCTTC.

The CDR3 sequence: CSAGRTGYEQYF. The CDR3 region has the DNA TGCAGTGCTGGAAGAACCGGCTACGAGCAGTACTTC. The rearrangement uses TRBV20-1 and TRBJ2-7; D call uncertain. Trimming took off 5 bases at V and 3 bases at J, with 11 bases between the two ends. The CDR3 sequence is 12 residues long. CDR1 is DFQATT and CDR2 is SNEGSKA in the germline V gene (reference sequence).

The genes are TRBV9 and TRBJ2-3; no firm D call. The V gene lost 2 bases and the J gene lost 7 bases, with 14 bases spanning the gap. The V gene's germline CDR1 is SGDLS and CDR2 YYNGEE. The CDR3 is 14 residues long. CDR3 sequence reads: CASSVEPTQYTQYF. The CDR3 DNA reads TGTGCCAGCAGCGTTGAACCAACACAGTATACGCAGTATTTT.

This clonotype was detected only a few times. This chain connects TRBV30 to TRBJ2-7; D gene ambiguous. Germline lookup yields CDR1 GTSNPN and CDR2 SVGIG (reference sequence). The CDR3 is 13 residues long. V shed 7 bases and J shed 2 bases, with 15 bases lying between them. The DNA of the CDR3 is TGTGCCTCGCACTACAGTCACACCTACGAGCAGTACTTC. This sequence encodes CASHYSHTYEQYF.

The chain is built from TRBV7-7 and TRBJ2-2, with 9 bases that match TRBD2. This CDR3 contains 15 residues. Per germline, CDR1 SSHAT and CDR2 FNYEAQ (reference sequence). After removal of 5 bases from V and 5 bases from J, the junction contained 6 bases not matched to a gene. CDR3 coding DNA: TGTGCCAGCAGCATTAGCGGGAGCGGGACCGGGGAGCTGTTTTTT. Translating it yields CASSISGSGTGELFF.

This clonotype was counted between two and nine times. This chain uses TRBV20-1 with TRBJ2-1; D gene unclear. Per germline, CDR1 DFQATT and CDR2 SNEGSKA (reference sequence). V shed 6 bases and J shed 6 bases, with 15 bases lying between them. The CDR3 totals 13 residues. The CDR3 region is CSATPTTPNEQFF. CDR3 nucleotide sequence: TGCAGTGCCACCCCAACAACCCCCAATGAGCAGTTCTTC.

The chain combines TRBV6-1 with TRBJ2-1; 7 nucleotides agree with TRBD2. Germline-derived CDR1 and CDR2 are MNHNS and SASEGT. V was clipped by 6 bases and J by 5 bases; unmatched bases: 7. CDR3 length: 14 amino acids. CDR3 nucleotide sequence: TGTGCCAGCAGCGGCGGGAGTGGAGACAATGAGCAGTTCTTC. Its protein is CASSGGSGDNEQFF.

The CDR3 coding sequence is TGTGCCAGCAGTTTGGGCACCAACAATGAGCAGTTCTTC. Residues: CASSLGTNNEQFF. This chain links TRBV12-3 or TRBV12-4 with TRBJ2-1; no clear D gene. The germline V and J ends were trimmed by 3 bases and 5 bases, with 8 bases remaining between them. This CDR3 has 13 amino acids.

The V gene is TRBV7-6, the J gene TRBJ2-1; 9 bases align to TRBD2. V lost 2 bases, J lost 2 bases, and 7 bases stayed unmatched. The V gene's germline CDR1 is SGHVS and CDR2 FNYEAQ. The CDR3 has 17 amino acids. The CDR3 DNA sequence: TGTGCCAGCAGCTTAACGTCTAGCGGGGCGACCTACAATGAGCAGTTCTTC. Amino acids: CASSLTSSGATYNEQFF.

In this sample, this clonotype turned up a few times. The CDR3 bases are TGCGCCAGCAGGCTGGACGGCAGCTCTGGAAACACCATATATTTT. Amino acids: CASRLDGSSGNTIYF. The V call is TRBV5-1, the J call TRBJ1-3; no clear D. This CDR3 contains 15 residues. Germline V gene sequence: CDR1 SGHRS, CDR2 YFSETQ. V lost 5 bases, J lost 0 bases, and 12 bases lay in between.

This chain connects TRBV7-2 to TRBJ1-4, with D uncertain. Germline V gene lookup returns CDR1 SGHTA and CDR2 FQGNSA. Trimming cost V 5 bases and J 7 bases, with 14 bases left between them. The CDR3 runs to 14 residues. CDR3 residues: CASSLGRSAEKLFF. The CDR3 region has the DNA TGTGCCAGCAGCCTTGGACGGTCGGCTGAAAAACTGTTTTTT.